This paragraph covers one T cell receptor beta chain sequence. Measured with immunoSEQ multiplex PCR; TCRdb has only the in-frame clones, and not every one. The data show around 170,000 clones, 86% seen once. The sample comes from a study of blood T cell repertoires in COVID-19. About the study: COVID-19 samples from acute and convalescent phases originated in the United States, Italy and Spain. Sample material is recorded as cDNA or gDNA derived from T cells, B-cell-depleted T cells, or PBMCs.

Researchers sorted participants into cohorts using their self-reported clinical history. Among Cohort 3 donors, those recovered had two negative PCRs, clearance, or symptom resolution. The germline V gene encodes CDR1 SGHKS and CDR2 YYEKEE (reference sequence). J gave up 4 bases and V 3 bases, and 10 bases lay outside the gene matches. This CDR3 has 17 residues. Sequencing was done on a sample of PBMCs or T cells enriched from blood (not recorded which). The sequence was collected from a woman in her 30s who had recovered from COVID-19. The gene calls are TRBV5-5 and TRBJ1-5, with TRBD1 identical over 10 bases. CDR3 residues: CASSSGQGIDGNQPQHF. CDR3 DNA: TGTGCCAGCAGCTCGGGACAGGGGATCGATGGGAATCAGCCCCAGCATTTT.